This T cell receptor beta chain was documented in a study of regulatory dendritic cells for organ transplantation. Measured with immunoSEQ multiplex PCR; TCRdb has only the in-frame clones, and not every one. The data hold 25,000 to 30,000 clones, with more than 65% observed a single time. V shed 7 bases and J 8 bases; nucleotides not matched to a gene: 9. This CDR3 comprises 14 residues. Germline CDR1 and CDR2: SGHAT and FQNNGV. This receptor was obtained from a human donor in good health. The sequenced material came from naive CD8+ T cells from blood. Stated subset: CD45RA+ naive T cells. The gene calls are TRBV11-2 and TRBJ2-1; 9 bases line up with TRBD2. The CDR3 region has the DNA TGTGCCAGCACCCAAAGCGGGGGGCGAGATGAGCAGTTCTTC. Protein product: CASTQSGGRDEQFF.